Listed below are T cell receptor beta chains from one sample, sequenced in a study of blood T cell repertoires in COVID-19. Sequenced by immunoSEQ multiplex PCR; TCRdb stores in-frame clones only, minus some. The table lists 150,000 to 250,000 clones, roughly four fifths of them singletons. Sequencing used PBMCs or T cells enriched from blood (not recorded which). These TCRs come from a man aged 40-49 years who had recovered from COVID-19. Both conserved end residues are trimmed from each CDR3.

V gene	CDR3 protein
TRBV5-5	ASSPKGRGLEANVLT
TRBV3-1/TRBV3-2	ASSQVGGTYGYT
TRBV3-1/TRBV3-2	ASELSGGGPRNEQF
TRBV4-2	ASSRDRGLDTEAF
TRBV7-2	ASSSPTGGANNNEKLF
TRBV5-4	ASSLTGQEFYGYT
TRBV6-5	ALSRRSYNSPLH
TRBV4-1	ASSQGDSAWETQY
TRBV4-1	ASSQGIARGGSNYGYT
TRBV29-1	SVRDTINYGYT
TRBV6-1	ASSEQGAGEKLF
TRBV4-2	ASSQDLSDSRVDGYT
TRBV25-1	ASSEWQGSPYGYT
TRBV6-5	ASSTRQFSYEQY
TRBV10-3	AISVRDTQY
TRBV4-1	ASSHPPSRGGETQY
TRBV30	AWNRGQRRNTEAF
TRBV4-1	ASSQHRANYGYT
TRBV5-1	ASSGGTGEGYT
TRBV6-5	ASRTVQAYEQY
TRBV6-5	ASSSEGSMNTEAF
TRBV19	ASSDGGTNYGYT
TRBV11-1	ASSLDRQYNSPLH
TRBV10-3	AISEGAVYTEAF
TRBV2	ASTTGTGGWTTEAF
TRBV27	ASSPLLAATNEKLF
TRBV6-5	ASRWGRGLDEAF
TRBV24-1	ATSAAGGRETQY
TRBV9	ASSVPNRASSGANVLT
TRBV5-6	ASSSVWGRGNEKLF
TRBV3-1/TRBV3-2	ASSQVPGAGGYT
TRBV19	ASSIDRGDYGYT
TRBV5-4	ASSSGQSPGMNEQF
TRBV4-2	ASSQNKRGGLTDTQY
TRBV18	ASSPLSSGGEVSYT
TRBV10-3	ATSGPGQHNQPQH
TRBV19	AVDRGRWQPQH
TRBV25-1	ASSDSGGLNEQF
TRBV7-9	ASSSGTGGTDTQY
TRBV24-1	ATSDFTSGQETQY
TRBV7-9	ASSLVRGRDEQF
TRBV3-1/TRBV3-2	ASSPSEVQGSRAF
TRBV9	ASRSYGYT
TRBV2	ASRPRDAGALY
TRBV7-3	ASSPRADFYNEQF
TRBV7-3	ASSLTGTGGNSPLH